This TCR beta chain was identified in a study of cytomegalovirus exposure and HLA in healthy donors. The length of the CDR3 is 15 residues. With V trimmed by 0 bases and J by 3 bases, 3 bases remained unmatched. Germline values: CDR1 MGHRA, CDR2 YSYEKL. Whole-study results and caveats: For presence/absence analyses, sequencing depth was assumed to be roughly uniform across donors. As a later analysis showed, a missense DCLRE1C variant was linked to trimming of TCR beta V- and J-genes. TCR sequences were mostly rare, though some public TCRs occurred in many donors. Sequencing likely caused a cluster of highly shared sequence variants.

PCR amplification relied on 60 Vbeta primers (plus 13 Jbeta primers). Clones were read by immunoSEQ multiplex PCR, and TCRdb kept only the in-frame ones, dropping some. This sample has over 130,000 clones, with 88% found just once. With regard to this clone: The antigen is unknown.

Sample: PBMCs. The chain couples TRBV4-1 to TRBJ2-7; 9 bases agree with TRBD2. The TCR originated in a woman aged 40 to 49 in good health and CMV-seronegative. The DNA of the CDR3 is TGCGCCAGCAGCCAAGAGGTGACTAGCGGCTACGAGCAGTACTTC. Its translation is CASSQEVTSGYEQYF.